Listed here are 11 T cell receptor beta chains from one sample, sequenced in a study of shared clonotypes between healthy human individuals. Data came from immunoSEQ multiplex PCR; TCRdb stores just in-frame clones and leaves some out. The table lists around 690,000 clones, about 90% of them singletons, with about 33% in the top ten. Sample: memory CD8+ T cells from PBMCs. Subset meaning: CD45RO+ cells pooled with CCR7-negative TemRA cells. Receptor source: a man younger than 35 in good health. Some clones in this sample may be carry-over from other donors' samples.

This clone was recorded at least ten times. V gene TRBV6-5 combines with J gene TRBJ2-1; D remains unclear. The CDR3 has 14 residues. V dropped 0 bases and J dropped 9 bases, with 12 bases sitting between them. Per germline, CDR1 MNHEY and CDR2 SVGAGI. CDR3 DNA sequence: TGTGCCAGCAGTTACTCCTCCGGTCCCGGTGAGCAGTTCTTC. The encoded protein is CASSYSSGPGEQFF.

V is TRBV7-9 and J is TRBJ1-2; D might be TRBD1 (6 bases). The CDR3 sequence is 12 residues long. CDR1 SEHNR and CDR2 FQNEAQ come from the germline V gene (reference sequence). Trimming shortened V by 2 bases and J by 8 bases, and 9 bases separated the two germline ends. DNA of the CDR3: TGTGCCAGCAGCTTATCAGGGGACGGCTACACCTTC. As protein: CASSLSGDGYTF. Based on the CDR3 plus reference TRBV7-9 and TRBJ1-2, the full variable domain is DTGVSQNPRHKITKRGQNVTFRCDPISEHNRLYWYRQTLGQGPEFLTYFQNEAQLEKSRLLSDRFSAERPKGSFSTLEIQRTEQGDSAMYLCASSLSGDGYTFGSGTRLTVV.

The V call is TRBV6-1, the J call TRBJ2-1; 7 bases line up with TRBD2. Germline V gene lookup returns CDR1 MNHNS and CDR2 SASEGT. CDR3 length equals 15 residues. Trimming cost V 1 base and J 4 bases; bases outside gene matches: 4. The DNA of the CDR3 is TGTGCCAGCAGTGAAGTTAGCGGGCGATACAATGAGCAGTTCTTC. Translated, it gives CASSEVSGRYNEQFF.

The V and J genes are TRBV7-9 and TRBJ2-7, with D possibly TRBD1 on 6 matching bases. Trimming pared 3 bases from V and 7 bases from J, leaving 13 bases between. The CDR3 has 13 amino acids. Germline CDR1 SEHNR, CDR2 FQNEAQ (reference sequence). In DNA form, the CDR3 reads TGTGCCAGCAGCTTCGTAGGGGGTGGAGAGCAGTACTTC. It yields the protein CASSFVGGGEQYF.

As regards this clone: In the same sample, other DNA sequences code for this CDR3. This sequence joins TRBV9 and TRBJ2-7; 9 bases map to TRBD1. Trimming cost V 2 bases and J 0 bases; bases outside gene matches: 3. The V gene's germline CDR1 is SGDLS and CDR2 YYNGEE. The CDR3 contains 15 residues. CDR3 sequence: CASSVGTGFSYEQYF. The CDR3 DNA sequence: TGTGCCAGCAGCGTCGGGACAGGGTTCTCCTACGAGCAGTACTTC. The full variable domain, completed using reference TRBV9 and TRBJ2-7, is DSGVTQTPKHLITATGQRVTLRCSPRSGDLSVYWYQQSLDQGLQFLIQYYNGEERAKGNILERFSAQQFPDLHSELNLSSLELGDSALYFCASSVGTGFSYEQYFGPGTRLTVT.

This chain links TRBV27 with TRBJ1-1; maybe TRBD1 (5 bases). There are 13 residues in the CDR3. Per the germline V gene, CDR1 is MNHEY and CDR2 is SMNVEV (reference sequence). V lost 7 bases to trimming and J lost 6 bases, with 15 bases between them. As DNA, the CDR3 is TGTGCCAGCAAAGGGGCCGTGGGGGCTGAAGCTTTCTTT. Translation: CASKGAVGAEAFF.

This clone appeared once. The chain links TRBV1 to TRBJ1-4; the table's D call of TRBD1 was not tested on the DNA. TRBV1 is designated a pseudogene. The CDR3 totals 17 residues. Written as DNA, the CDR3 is TGCACCAGCAGCGTCCCAAGGGGTCCACAGTCTAATGAAAAACTGTTTTTT. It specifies CTSSVPRGPQSNEKLFF.

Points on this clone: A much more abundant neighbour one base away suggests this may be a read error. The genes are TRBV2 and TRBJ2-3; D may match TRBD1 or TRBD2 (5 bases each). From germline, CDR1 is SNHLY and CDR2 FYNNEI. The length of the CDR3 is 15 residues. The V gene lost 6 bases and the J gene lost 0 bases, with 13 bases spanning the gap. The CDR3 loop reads CASSSGTASTDTQYF. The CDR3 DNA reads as TGTGCCAGCAGCTCCGGGACGGCTAGCACAGATACGCAGTATTTT.

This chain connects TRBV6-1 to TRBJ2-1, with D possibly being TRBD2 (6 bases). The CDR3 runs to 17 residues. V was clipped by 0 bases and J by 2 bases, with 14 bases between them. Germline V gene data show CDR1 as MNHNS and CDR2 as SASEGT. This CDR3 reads CASSEALRGTPYNEQFF. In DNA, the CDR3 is TGTGCCAGCAGTGAAGCGCTTCGGGGGACCCCCTACAATGAGCAGTTCTTC.

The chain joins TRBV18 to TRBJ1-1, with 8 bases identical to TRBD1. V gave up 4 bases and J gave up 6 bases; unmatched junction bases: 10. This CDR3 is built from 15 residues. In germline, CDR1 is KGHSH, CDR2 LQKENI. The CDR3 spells CASSLLGGQASEAFF. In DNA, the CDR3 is TGTGCCAGCTCACTCCTCGGGGGACAGGCTTCTGAAGCTTTCTTT.

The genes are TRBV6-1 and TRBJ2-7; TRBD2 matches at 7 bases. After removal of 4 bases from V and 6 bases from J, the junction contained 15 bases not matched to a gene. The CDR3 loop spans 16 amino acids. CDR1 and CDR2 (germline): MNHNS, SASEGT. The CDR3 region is CASSVTHYERELEQYF. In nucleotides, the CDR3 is TGTGCCAGCAGTGTAACCCACTACGAGCGGGAACTCGAGCAGTACTTC.